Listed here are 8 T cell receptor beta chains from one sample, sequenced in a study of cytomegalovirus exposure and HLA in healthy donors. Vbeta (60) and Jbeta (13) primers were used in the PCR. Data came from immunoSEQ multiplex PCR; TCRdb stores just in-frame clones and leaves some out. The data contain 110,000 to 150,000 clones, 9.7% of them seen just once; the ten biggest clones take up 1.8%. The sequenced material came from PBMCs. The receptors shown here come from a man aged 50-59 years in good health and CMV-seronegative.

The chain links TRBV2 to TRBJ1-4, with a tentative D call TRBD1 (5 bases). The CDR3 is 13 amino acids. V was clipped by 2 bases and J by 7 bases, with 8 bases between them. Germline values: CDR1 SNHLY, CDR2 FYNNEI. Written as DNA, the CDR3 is TGTGCCAGCAGTGAACCGGGGGTTGAAAAACTGTTTTTT. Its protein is CASSEPGVEKLFF.

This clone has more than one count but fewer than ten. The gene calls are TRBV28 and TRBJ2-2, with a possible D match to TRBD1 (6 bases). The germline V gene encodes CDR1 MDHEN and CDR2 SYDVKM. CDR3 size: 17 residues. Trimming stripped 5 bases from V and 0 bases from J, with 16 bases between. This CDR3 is CASSPIGQGPNTGELFF. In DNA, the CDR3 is TGTGCCAGCAGTCCTATTGGGCAGGGGCCGAACACCGGGGAGCTGTTTTTT. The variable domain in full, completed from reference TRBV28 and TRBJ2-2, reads DVKVTQSSRYLVKRTGEKVFLECVQDMDHENMFWYRQDPGLGLRLIYFSYDVKMKEKGDIPEGYSVSREKKERFSLILESASTNQTSMYLCASSPIGQGPNTGELFFGEGSRLTVL.

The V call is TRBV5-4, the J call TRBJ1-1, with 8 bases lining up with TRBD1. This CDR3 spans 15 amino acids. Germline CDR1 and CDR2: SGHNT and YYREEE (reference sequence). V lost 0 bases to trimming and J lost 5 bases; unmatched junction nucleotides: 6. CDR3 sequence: CASSLGQGRRTEAFF. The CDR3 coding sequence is TGTGCCAGCAGCTTGGGACAGGGGCGGAGAACTGAAGCTTTCTTT.

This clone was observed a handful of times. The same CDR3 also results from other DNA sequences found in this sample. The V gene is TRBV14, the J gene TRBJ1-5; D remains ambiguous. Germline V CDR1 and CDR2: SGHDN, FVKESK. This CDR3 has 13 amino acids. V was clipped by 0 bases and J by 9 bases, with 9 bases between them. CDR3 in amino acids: CASSQDSVTPQHF. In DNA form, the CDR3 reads TGTGCCAGCAGCCAAGACTCAGTTACGCCCCAGCATTTT.

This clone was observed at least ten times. The CDR3 nucleotides read TGTGCCAGTAGTATAGCAGGGACAGGGACCGAGCAGTACTTC. Protein: CASSIAGTGTEQYF. This chain uses TRBV19 with TRBJ2-7; 9 bases line up with TRBD1. CDR1 is LNHDA and CDR2 is SQIVND in the germline V gene (reference sequence). The CDR3 covers 14 residues. V lost 1 base to trimming and J lost 6 bases; unmatched junction nucleotides: 4.

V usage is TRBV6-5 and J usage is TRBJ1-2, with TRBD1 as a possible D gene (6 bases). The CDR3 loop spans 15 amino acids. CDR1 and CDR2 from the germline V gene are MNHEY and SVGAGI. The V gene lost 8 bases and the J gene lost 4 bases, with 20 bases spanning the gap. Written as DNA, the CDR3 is TGTGCCAGCCGATCCCCTGGGAGCAGGGGCTATGGCTACACCTTC. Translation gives CASRSPGSRGYGYTF.

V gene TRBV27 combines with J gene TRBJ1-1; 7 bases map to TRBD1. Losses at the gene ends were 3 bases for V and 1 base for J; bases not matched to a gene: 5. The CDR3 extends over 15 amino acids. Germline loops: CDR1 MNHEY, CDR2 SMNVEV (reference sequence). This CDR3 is CASSFAGQRNTEAFF. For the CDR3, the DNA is TGTGCCAGCAGTTTTGCGGGACAGAGGAACACTGAAGCTTTCTTT.

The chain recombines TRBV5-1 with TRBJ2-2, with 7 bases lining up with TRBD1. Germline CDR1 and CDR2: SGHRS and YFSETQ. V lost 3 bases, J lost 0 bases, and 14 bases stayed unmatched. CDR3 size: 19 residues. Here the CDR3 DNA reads TGCGCCAGCAGCTCCGGCAGGGGGTCACTAAACGCGAACACCGGGGAGCTGTTTTTT. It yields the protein CASSSGRGSLNANTGELFF.